These T cell receptor beta chains were read from a single sample in a study of CD8 T cells in ankylosing spondylitis. MiXCR, run by TCRdb on the 5' RACE reads, gives a single entry per CDR3 protein. The sample holds around 99,000 distinct CDR3 sequences; roughly 8.8% are singletons and the top ten take about 4.6%. The source material was blood, either unsorted or a sorted T cell fraction (not recorded which). The receptors originated from a male donor with ankylosing spondylitis or in good health (not recorded which). The CDR3 runs from the conserved cysteine through the conserved F or W. A D gene is named only where the DNA matches it firmly. Expanded clones are given a class, and other clones once, few, many or no size at all.

>TRBD2|16|many|TRBV20-1|TRBJ2-7
TGCAGTGCTAGAGAATTGAGCGGGGGGTTACACTACGAGCAGTACTTC
CSARELSGGLHYEQYF
>NA|13|many|TRBV12-3/TRBV12-4|TRBJ2-2
TGTGCCAGCAGTAGAGGGAACACCGGGGAGCTGTTTTTT
CASSRGNTGELFF
>TRBD2|13|NA|TRBV2|TRBJ2-7
TGTGTCAGCGGGGGGGTCTTCTCCTACGAGCAGTACTTC
CVSGGVFSYEQYF
>NA|15|few|TRBV28|TRBJ2-1
TGTGCCAGCAGGCCAACCCCGCCGGACTACAATGAGCAGTTCTTC
CASRPTPPDYNEQFF
>TRBD1|17|many|TRBV6-1|TRBJ2-6
TGTGCCAGCAGTGAAGCTGTAGGGGGCGCTGGGGCCAACGTCCTGACTTTC
CASSEAVGGAGANVLTF
>TRBD1|14|many|TRBV7-6|TRBJ2-5
TGTGCCAGCAGCGCCGGGACAGGGGAAGAGACCCAGTACTTC
CASSAGTGEETQYF
>TRBD2|17|many|TRBV9|TRBJ2-5
TGTGCCAGCAGCGTAGGGGTAGGCGGGGGGGCGGAGGAGACCCAGTACTTC
CASSVGVGGGAEETQYF
>NA|13|many|TRBV12-3/TRBV12-4|TRBJ1-5
TGTGCCAGCAGCCCTAGACATCGACAGCCCCAGCATTTT
CASSPRHRQPQHF
>TRBD1|14|many|TRBV20-1|TRBJ1-2
TGCAGTGCCCGTAAAGCCCAGGGGGCCGGTGGCTACACCTTC
CSARKAQGAGGYTF
>NA|14|many|TRBV11-1|TRBJ1-2
TGTGCCAGCAGCTTAGGGCCCCCAGTTGGTGGCTACACCTTC
CASSLGPPVGGYTF
>NA|18|few|TRBV14|TRBJ2-2
TGTGCCAGCAGCCAAGATCTTGTAGGGGGTTTCAACACCGGGGAGCTGTTTTTT
CASSQDLVGGFNTGELFF
>NA|12|few|TRBV29-1|TRBJ2-7
TGCAGCGTTGCTTTAGGGTCGGGCGAGCAGTACTTC
CSVALGSGEQYF
>TRBD1|13|many|TRBV29-1|TRBJ2-1
TGCAGCTTACAGGGGGGAGGATTCAATGAGCAGTTCTTC
CSLQGGGFNEQFF
>NA|14|many|TRBV7-8|TRBJ1-6
TGTGCCAGCAGCGCAGTTGGGCCCGTGGATAGACTCCACTTT
CASSAVGPVDRLHF
>NA|13|many|TRBV19|TRBJ2-1
TGTGCCAGTTTTGGTGCAGGGGACAATGAGCAGTTCTTC
CASFGAGDNEQFF
>NA|15|many|TRBV5-1|TRBJ1-1
TGCGCCAGCAGCTTGGAGCAGGGGAGGTACGCTGAAGCTTTCTTT
CASSLEQGRYAEAFF
>TRBD2|15|NA|TRBV7-9|TRBJ2-1
TGTGCCAGCAGCTTGATTAGCGGGGGGGCCAATGAGCAGTTCTTC
CASSLISGGANEQFF
>TRBD2|14|many|TRBV20-1|TRBJ2-1
TGCAGTGCCAACACGGGGGGGCCCCACAATGAGCAGTTCTTC
CSANTGGPHNEQFF
>NA|18|many|TRBV15|TRBJ2-3
TGTGCCACCAGCAGAGAGAGCTACAGGGATTTTGTCCCAGATACGCAGTATTTT
CATSRESYRDFVPDTQYF
>TRBD2|15|many|TRBV12-3/TRBV12-4|TRBJ2-5
TGTGCCAGCCGGTCGACCAGGACTAGCCAAGAGACCCAGTACTTC
CASRSTRTSQETQYF
>TRBD2|16|NA|TRBV20-1|TRBJ2-1
TGCTGTGCTAGAGATAGCAAGCGGGGGCCCAACAATGAGCAGTTCTTC
CCARDSKRGPNNEQFF
>NA|15|NA|TRBV7-9|TRBJ2-7
TGTGCCAGCAGCCCGACAGGCCGTCCTTCCTACGAGCAGTACTTC
CASSPTGRPSYEQYF
>NA|13|NA|TRBV7-9|TRBJ1-1
TGTGCCAGCAGTTCCAGGACCAACACTGAAGCTTTCTTT
CASSSRTNTEAFF
>TRBD2|12|NA|TRBV27|TRBJ2-1
TGCACCAGCAGTTATAAGCGGGGCAAGCAGTTCTTC
CTSSYKRGKQFF
>NA|12|NA|TRBV7-2|TRBJ2-1
TGTGCCAGCAGCAGTCCTCCTAATGAGCAGTTCTTC
CASSSPPNEQFF
>NA|12|many|TRBV6-6|TRBJ2-5
TGTGCCAGCAGTTACGGAGAAGAGACCCAGTACTTC
CASSYGEETQYF
>NA|13|NA|TRBV4-2|TRBJ2-7
TGTGCCAGCAGCCAAGATCCGGGGTTCGAGCAGTACTTC
CASSQDPGFEQYF
>TRBD2|15|many|TRBV5-1|TRBJ2-5
TGCGCCAGCAATGAGGGTAGCGGGGGCCAAGAGACCCAGTACTTC
CASNEGSGGQETQYF
>NA|15|medium-sized|TRBV5-1|TRBJ2-1
TGCGCCAGCAGCTTGCCGGGGGGCAACTACAATGAGCAGTTCTTC
CASSLPGGNYNEQFF
>NA|11|many|TRBV28|TRBJ2-7
TGTGCCAGCAGAGGACTCTACGAGCAGTACTTC
CASRGLYEQYF
>NA|15|many|TRBV3-1|TRBJ1-1
TGTGCCAGCAGCCAAGTAGCTTACAGCAACACTGAAGCTTTCTTT
CASSQVAYSNTEAFF
>NA|15|many|TRBV6-5|TRBJ2-7
TGTGCCAGCAGTTACTCGACCCCGGGTCTTTACGAGCAGTACTTC
CASSYSTPGLYEQYF
>TRBD1|15|few|TRBV18|TRBJ1-2
TGTGCCAGCTCACCAGACAGGGCAAAATCCTATGGCTACACCTTC
CASSPDRAKSYGYTF
>TRBD1|15|NA|TRBV14|TRBJ2-7
TGTGCCAGCAGCCAACAAATGACAGGGACCTACGAGCAGTACTTC
CASSQQMTGTYEQYF
>TRBD1|16|NA|TRBV7-3|TRBJ2-3
TGTGCCAGCAGCTCCGGGGACAGGGAGATCACAGATACGCAGTATTTT
CASSSGDREITDTQYF
>NA|14|NA|TRBV18|TRBJ2-4
TGTGCCAGCTCACCAACAGGGGCCAAAAACATTCAGTACTTC
CASSPTGAKNIQYF
>TRBD1|17|many|TRBV29-1|TRBJ1-2
TGCAGCGTTGGGATCCCGGGACAGGGGACTACTAACTATGGCTACACCTTC
CSVGIPGQGTTNYGYTF
>TRBD2|16|many|TRBV20-1|TRBJ2-3
TGCAGTGCTAGAGATATTGGGACTAGCGGGTCAGATACGCAGTATTTT
CSARDIGTSGSDTQYF
>NA|13|many|TRBV2|TRBJ2-3
TGTGCCAGCAAGGCCCAGAGCACAGATACGCAGTATTTT
CASKAQSTDTQYF
>NA|14|many|TRBV28|TRBJ1-6
TGTGCCAGCAGTCTCTACGGGGGTCATTCACCCCTCCACTTT
CASSLYGGHSPLHF
>NA|14|many|TRBV5-1|TRBJ1-2
TGCGCCAGCGGGGACGGGGACACCGACTATGGCTACACCTTC
CASGDGDTDYGYTF
>TRBD2|17|NA|TRBV7-8|TRBJ2-1
TGTGCCAGCAGCTTAGTGGGGACCCGGGGGGGCTACAATGAGCAGTTCTTC
CASSLVGTRGGYNEQFF
>NA|11|many|TRBV15|TRBJ2-1
TGTTCCACCAGCAACCGGGACAAGCTTTTCTTC
CSTSNRDKLFF
>NA|14|many|TRBV20-1|TRBJ2-1
TGCAGTGCTTCAGCGACAGCAAAAGGGGATGAGCAGTTCTTC
CSASATAKGDEQFF
>NA|15|many|TRBV3-1|TRBJ2-7
TGTGCCAGCAGCCCTTCTCTCGGGGAGGTCTACGAGCAGTACTTC
CASSPSLGEVYEQYF
>TRBD1|15|few|TRBV12-3/TRBV12-4|TRBJ2-3
TGTGCCAGCAGTCGACAGGGGTTATACACAGATACGCAGTATTTT
CASSRQGLYTDTQYF
>TRBD1|16|many|TRBV27|TRBJ2-1
TGTGCCAGCAGTTGGGGGGACAGGGCGTCCTACAATGAGCAGTTCTTC
CASSWGDRASYNEQFF
>TRBD1|13|many|TRBV29-1|TRBJ1-1
TGCAGCGTCAAGACAGGGGGCCTGGATGAAGCTTTCTTT
CSVKTGGLDEAFF
>NA|14|many|TRBV12-3/TRBV12-4|TRBJ1-2
TGTGCCAGCAGTTTGGGATTGGGGGTCTATGGCTACACCTTC
CASSLGLGVYGYTF
>TRBD1|14|NA|TRBV20-1|TRBJ2-7
TGCAGTGTCTACACCGGGACAGGGGTCGACGAGCAGTACTTC
CSVYTGTGVDEQYF
>TRBD2|17|many|TRBV9|TRBJ2-2
TGTGCCAGCAGCGTATCGGTGCCAGCGGGGGATACCGGGGAGCTGTTTTTT
CASSVSVPAGDTGELFF
>TRBD1|21|few|TRBV6-2/TRBV6-3|TRBJ2-2
TGTGCCAGCGGAATCCGACTACGGGGACAGGGAAGTATTGGGCACACCGGGGAGCTGTTTTTT
CASGIRLRGQGSIGHTGELFF
>NA|13|NA|TRBV6-5|TRBJ1-2
TGTGCCAGCAGTTATGGTGCAGGGGTTGGCTACACCTTC
CASSYGAGVGYTF
>TRBD2|19|many|TRBV7-2|TRBJ2-1
TGTGCCAGCAGCTTAGCTAGCGGGGGGGGTCCGGCTAAAAACAATGAGCAGTTCTTC
CASSLASGGGPAKNNEQFF
>TRBD2|16|many|TRBV7-6|TRBJ2-1
TGTGCCAGCAGCTTGGGCGGGGGGATCCTCTACAATGAGCAGTTCTTC
CASSLGGGILYNEQFF
>NA|15|many|TRBV6-1|TRBJ2-7
TGTGCCAGCAGCATCGGTCTCGGACAGTCCAACGAGCAGTACTTC
CASSIGLGQSNEQYF
>NA|17|NA|TRBV5-1|TRBJ2-5
TGCGCCAGCAGCTTGGAGGAAATCACCGCGTACCAAGAGACCCAGTACTTC
CASSLEEITAYQETQYF
>TRBD1|15|few|TRBV18|TRBJ2-7
TGTGCCAGCTCACGGGGACAGGGCACGATCTACGAGCAGTACTTC
CASSRGQGTIYEQYF
>NA|16|many|TRBV5-5|TRBJ1-2
TGTGCCAGCAGCTTGGATTCAGCAGTGACGTTCTATGGCTACACCTTC
CASSLDSAVTFYGYTF
>TRBD2|13|many|TRBV7-3|TRBJ2-3
TGTGCCAGCAGCGTCGGACTAGCAGATACGCAGTATTTT
CASSVGLADTQYF